The text below deals with one TCR beta chain. What it recognizes is unknown. The entry originates in a study of T cell responses to AZD1222 COVID-19 vaccine. Study outcomes and limitations: Repertoires were collected only later (after the peak T cell response had occurred). Close to half of spike-specific TCRs reportedly recognize unmutated variant regions.

Clones were sequenced by immunoSEQ multiplex PCR, and TCRdb holds only the in-frame ones, with some missing. The sample has tens of thousands of clones; 90% are singletons. The specimen comprised peripheral blood, sampled on day 0 of AZD1222 vaccination. The TCR comes from an adult in good health.

The CDR3 loop is CASSFSTEADTQYF. In DNA, the CDR3 is TGTGCCAGCAGTTTTTCGACGGAGGCAGATACGCAGTATTTT. J is TRBJ2-3 and V is TRBV28, with a weak D call TRBD2 (5 bases). The V end was cut by 3 bases, the J end by 4 bases, with 11 bases between. This CDR3 has 14 amino acids. From germline, CDR1 is MDHEN and CDR2 SYDVKM.